This T cell receptor beta chain was recorded in a study of cytomegalovirus exposure and HLA in healthy donors. The PCR used 60 Vbeta and 13 Jbeta primers. The method was immunoSEQ multiplex PCR; TCRdb's version includes in-frame clones alone and lacks a portion of them. The table shows over 130,000 clones, with around 78% occurring only once. Overall study results and limits: HLA alleles showed associations with around 15,000 TCR beta sequences in a later analysis, at a 0.05 false discovery rate. A later analysis linked a missense DCLRE1C variant to TCR beta V- and J-gene trimming. Excluded: some indistinguishable V segments such as TRBV6-2 and TRBV6-3. Sequencing depth roughly uniform across donors was assumed in presence/absence analyses.

Concerning this clone: The antigen is unknown.

CDR1 SNHLY and CDR2 FYNNEI come from the germline V gene. The CDR3 is 13 amino acids. V was clipped by 6 bases and J by 9 bases; unmatched bases: 5. The clonotype comes from a woman aged 40 to 49 in good health and CMV-seropositive. The sample consisted of PBMCs. V and J are TRBV2 and TRBJ2-1; TRBD1 matches at 10 bases. In DNA form, the CDR3 reads TGTGCCAGCAGGGGACAGGGGATGGGTGAGCAGTTCTTC. Protein sequence: CASRGQGMGEQFF.